This T cell receptor (beta chain) was sequenced for a study of CD8 T cells in Susac syndrome. Germline values: CDR1 SGHTA, CDR2 FQGNSA. The V and J ends lost 2 bases and 2 bases respectively, with 8 bases between them. CDR3 size: 14 residues. Reverse transcription used roughly 0.45 to 1 ug RNA and random hexamers. TCRdb ran MiXCR on the immunoSEQ multiplex PCR reads and lists one entry per CDR3 protein. The data hold 150,000 or so distinct CDR3 sequences, with approximately 95% observed a single time. This chain connects TRBV7-2 to TRBJ2-3; D remains unclear. The receptor was derived from a human donor with Susac syndrome. The source material was CD4+ T cells from PBMCs. CDR3 in amino acids: CASSLRLNTDTQYF. CDR3 sequence (DNA): TGTGCCAGCAGCTTAAGGCTGAACACAGATACGCAGTATTTT.